These 20 T cell receptor beta chains originate from one sample sequenced in a study of blood T cell repertoires in COVID-19. Using immunoSEQ multiplex PCR, the repertoire was profiled, and TCRdb retains in-frame clones only, with some absent. The profile shows fewer than 250,000 clones, 70% to 90% of them singletons. The sample taken for sequencing was PBMCs or T cells enriched from blood (not recorded which). The receptors originated from a middle-aged woman in a cohort exposed to, infected with or recovered from COVID-19 (not recorded which).

J is TRBJ1-2 and V is TRBV10-3; no clear D gene. Trimming removed 3 bases at V and 5 bases at J, with 7 bases between. Per the germline V gene, CDR1 is ENHRY and CDR2 is SYGVKD. The CDR3 is 12 amino acids. This CDR3 is CAISDASYGYTF. In nucleotides, the CDR3 is TGTGCCATCAGTGATGCGAGTTATGGCTACACCTTC.

The V and J genes are TRBV5-1 and TRBJ1-2; no clear D. V lost 4 bases to trimming and J lost 7 bases, with 20 bases between them. The germline gives CDR1 SGHRS, CDR2 YFSETQ. This CDR3 is 15 amino acids long. The CDR3 coding sequence is TGCGCCAGCAGCCCTGCACCGGGAGGAGGAAGTGGCTACACCTTC. Translating it yields CASSPAPGGGSGYTF.

The chain joins TRBV5-8 to TRBJ1-1, with D possibly matching TRBD1 (5 bases). CDR3 length equals 17 residues. Germline CDR1 SGHTS, CDR2 YDEGEE. V was cut by 1 base and J by 0 bases, with 16 bases left in between. The CDR3 DNA sequence: TGTGCCAGCAGCTTGCGATTCGCCGGACACATGAACACTGAAGCTTTCTTT. The encoded protein is CASSLRFAGHMNTEAFF.

V gene TRBV6-5 combines with J gene TRBJ2-2; 9 bases map to TRBD2. J was trimmed by 6 bases and V by 2 bases; bases with no gene match: 4. Germline lookup yields CDR1 MNHEY and CDR2 SVGAGI. CDR3 length: 15 residues. The CDR3 spells CASSYGTSSAGELFF. The CDR3 nucleotides read TGTGCCAGCAGTTACGGGACTAGCTCGGCCGGGGAGCTGTTTTTT.

This chain joins TRBV13 and TRBJ2-1; D is perhaps TRBD2 (5 bases). The germline V gene encodes CDR1 PRHDT and CDR2 FYEKMQ (reference sequence). V was pared by 0 bases and J by 6 bases, with 12 bases between. This CDR3 is 15 amino acids long. The CDR3 sequence is CASSLGLGVGNEQFF. Written as DNA, the CDR3 is TGTGCCAGCAGCTTAGGCCTGGGAGTGGGCAATGAGCAGTTCTTC.

The chain is built from TRBV4-2 and TRBJ2-5, with 11 bases that match TRBD2. The V gene's germline CDR1 is LGHNA and CDR2 YNFKEQ. Losses at the gene ends were 3 bases for V and 2 bases for J; bases not matched to a gene: 11. CDR3 length: 18 residues. The chain's CDR3 is CASSHYASGGPKQETQYF. The CDR3 DNA is TGTGCCAGCAGCCATTACGCTAGCGGGGGGCCGAAGCAAGAGACCCAGTACTTC.

The rearrangement uses TRBV4-1 and TRBJ2-7; D is unclear. CDR1 is MGHRA, CDR2 YSYEKL, per germline. The CDR3 has 15 amino acids. Trimming cost V 1 base and J 2 bases, with 12 bases left between them. The DNA of the CDR3 is TGCGCCAGCAGCCAAGCGGATACAGCTACCTACGAGCAGTACTTC. Protein: CASSQADTATYEQYF.

The chain couples TRBV7-9 to TRBJ1-2; D is perhaps TRBD1 (6 bases). V was cut by 0 bases and J by 5 bases, with 10 bases left in between. The CDR3 has 14 amino acids. The germline V gene encodes CDR1 SEHNR and CDR2 FQNEAQ (reference sequence). The CDR3: CASSLAQGRYGYTF. DNA for the CDR3: TGTGCCAGCAGCTTAGCACAGGGAAGGTATGGCTACACCTTC.

The gene calls are TRBV4-1 and TRBJ2-1; tentative D call: TRBD1 (5 bases). This CDR3 is built from 14 residues. CDR1 is MGHRA and CDR2 is YSYEKL in the germline V gene. The germline V and J ends were trimmed by 1 base and 6 bases, with 10 bases remaining between them. The CDR3 reads CASSQVGAFNEQFF. The CDR3 DNA is TGCGCCAGCAGCCAAGTTGGGGCGTTCAATGAGCAGTTCTTC.

The V gene is TRBV5-1, the J gene TRBJ2-1; D gene ambiguous. Trimming removed 0 bases at V and 4 bases at J, with 8 bases between. The V gene's germline CDR1 is SGHRS and CDR2 YFSETQ. The CDR3 sequence is 14 residues long. For the CDR3, the DNA is TGCGCCAGCAGCTTGGACATACAGTACAATGAGCAGTTCTTC. Encoded protein: CASSLDIQYNEQFF.

Here the CDR3 reads CAISESQGIGEQYF. CDR3 in DNA: TGTGCCATCAGTGAATCACAGGGCATCGGCGAGCAGTACTTC. This chain connects TRBV10-3 to TRBJ2-7, with D perhaps matching TRBD1 (6 bases). This CDR3 is built from 14 residues. Germline CDR1 reads ENHRY; CDR2 reads SYGVKD. V dropped 3 bases and J dropped 6 bases, with 15 bases sitting between them.

V is TRBV7-9 and J is TRBJ1-6; D unclear. From germline, CDR1 is SEHNR and CDR2 FQNEAQ (reference sequence). The V end lost 1 base, the J end lost 10 bases, and 5 bases lay between the germline ends. The CDR3 covers 12 residues. Written as DNA, the CDR3 is TGTGCCAGCAGCTTAGGGGCATCACCCCTCCACTTT. Translated, it gives CASSLGASPLHF.

The genes are TRBV5-1 and TRBJ1-6, with 7 bases that match TRBD1. J lost 14 bases, V lost 5 bases, and 19 bases had no gene match. This CDR3 contains 16 residues. The germline V gene has CDR1 SGHRS and CDR2 YFSETQ. For the CDR3, the DNA is TGCGCCAGCAGTTTGTACAAGGGACAGCTGTTCGGGTCCCTCCACTTT. Translated: CASSLYKGQLFGSLHF.

This clone was counted between two and nine times. This chain joins TRBV7-9 and TRBJ2-7, with D tentatively TRBD1 (6 bases). This CDR3 is built from 14 residues. Deletions cut 2 bases from V and 5 bases from J, with 13 bases between. Germline V gives CDR1 SEHNR, CDR2 FQNEAQ (reference sequence). The CDR3 bases are TGTGCCAGCAGCTTAACGACAGGTTCGGACGAGCAGTACTTC. Protein sequence: CASSLTTGSDEQYF.

The chain uses TRBV5-1 and TRBJ1-1; D remains unclear. Germline loops: CDR1 SGHRS, CDR2 YFSETQ. The CDR3 contains 13 residues. Trimming took off 0 bases at V and 5 bases at J, with 8 bases between the two ends. CDR3 nucleotides: TGCGCCAGCAGCTTGGTCAGCGGGACTGAAGCTTTCTTT. Translation gives CASSLVSGTEAFF.

The chain is built from TRBV6-4 and TRBJ2-2; 8 nucleotides agree with TRBD2. CDR1 and CDR2 from the germline V gene are MRHNA and SNTAGT. The CDR3 length is 16 residues. V lost 3 bases and J lost 0; bases outside the gene matches: 3. DNA of the CDR3: TGTGCCAGCAGTGATAGCGGGACTTCGAACACCGGGGAGCTGTTTTTT. Translation: CASSDSGTSNTGELFF.

The J gene is TRBJ1-2, the V gene TRBV29-1, with 11 bases lining up with TRBD1. CDR3 size: 14 residues. The ends lost 8 bases at V and 7 bases at J; junction bases unmatched: 12. Germline V gives CDR1 SQVTM, CDR2 ANQGSEA. The CDR3 coding sequence is TGCAGCTCAACTGGGGGACAGGGGGAGCGTGGCTACACCTTC. It codes for CSSTGGQGERGYTF.

Only one count was recorded for this clone. V is TRBV5-1 and J is TRBJ2-1, with D possibly matching TRBD2 (5 bases). The CDR3 length is 13 residues. The germline V gene has CDR1 SGHRS and CDR2 YFSETQ. V gave up 5 bases and J gave up 7 bases, with 13 bases separating them. In nucleotides, the CDR3 is TGCGCCAGCAGTGGAGACCCGGGGAATGAGCAGTTCTTC. Its translation: CASSGDPGNEQFF. Variable domain in full (rest from reference TRBV5-1 and TRBJ2-1): KAGVTQTPRYLIKTRGQQVTLSCSPISGHRSVSWYQQTPGQGLQFLFEYFSETQRNKGNFPGRFSGRQFSNSRSEMNVSTLELGDSALYLCASSGDPGNEQFFGPGTRLTVL.

J is TRBJ1-5 and V is TRBV28; 7 bases map to TRBD1. CDR1 is MDHEN and CDR2 is SYDVKM in the germline V gene. The length of the CDR3 is 15 residues. V gave up 4 bases and J gave up 7 bases; unmatched junction bases: 10. CDR3 in amino acids: CASSSQVGGGQPQHF. CDR3 coding DNA: TGTGCCAGCAGTTCACAAGTAGGGGGCGGCCAGCCCCAGCATTTT.

V gene TRBV28 combines with J gene TRBJ2-5; 9 bases align to TRBD2. CDR1 and CDR2 from the germline V gene are MDHEN and SYDVKM. With 6 bases clipped from V and 2 bases from J, the junction kept 7 bases outside the gene matches. The CDR3 covers 15 residues. This CDR3 reads CASSALAGIQETQYF. The DNA for the CDR3 is TGTGCCAGCAGCGCCCTAGCGGGGATACAAGAGACCCAGTACTTC.